The clone carrying this T cell receptor (beta chain) was recorded a few times. Its antigen remains unidentified. Some clones are missing from TCRdb's copy, which holds only in-frame ones; the method was immunoSEQ multiplex PCR. Found here are under 20,000 clones, around 42% of them singletons; the top ten hold nearly 5%. This CDR3 is 17 amino acids long. Germline CDR1 is MRHNA and CDR2 is SNTAGT. V gave up 6 bases and J gave up 5 bases, with 25 bases separating them. The data stem from a study of siplizumab effects on memory and regulatory T cells. The overall study: With siplizumab at around 1 ug/mL or without drug, mixed lymphocyte reactions were set up in pairs. Study observations and caveats: Researchers did not confirm the suppressive function of proliferating Tregs from siplizumab cultures. To unstimulated subsets, only a minor fraction of alloreactive clones could be mapped.

Over a period of around six days at 37 degrees C, the mixed lymphocyte reaction cells were cocultured. The source of this sequence is a human donor in good health; the cells came from an allogeneic mixed lymphocyte reaction. Sequenced: CFSE-low (dividing) CD4+ T cells sorted from an allogeneic mixed lymphocyte reaction. The chain combines TRBV6-4 with TRBJ1-2, with unresolved D. DNA for the CDR3: TGTGCCAGCAGCGGTTCTCACGGGGTAAGGCTCGGGTATGGCTACACCTTC. This codes for CASSGSHGVRLGYGYTF.